The 25 T cell receptor beta chains in this list originate from one sample, sequenced in a study of blood T cells in healthy people across ages. Primers used in a second PCR of about 7 to 12 cycles were a sample-barcoded 5' primer and a J-beta primer mix. TCRdb redid the calling of the 5' RACE reads with MiXCR, one entry per CDR3 protein. The table has some 1.5 million distinct CDR3 sequences, 28% seen once. The sequenced material came from blood. The source of these receptors is a woman aged 25 to 39 in good health.

This clonotype has a count of ten or more. The chain recombines TRBV28 with TRBJ2-1; the match to TRBD2 covers 7 bases. This CDR3 spans 16 amino acids. Germline CDR1 MDHEN, CDR2 SYDVKM. Germline trimming cut 5 bases from V and 8 bases from J; bases unmatched to any gene: 15. CDR3 sequence (DNA): TGTGCCAGCAGTGTATCCCTGGGGGGGGGTCTTGATGAGCAGTTCTTC. Translation gives CASSVSLGGGLDEQFF.

This clonotype was counted only a few times. This sequence joins TRBV10-3 and TRBJ2-3; a weak D match, TRBD1 (6 bases). CDR1 is ENHRY, CDR2 SYGVKD, per germline. Trimming left V 6 bases short and J 1 base short, with 8 bases between. The CDR3 loop spans 13 amino acids. The CDR3 DNA sequence: TGTGCCATCAGGGCAGGGGGCACAGATACGCAGTATTTT. Translated: CAIRAGGTDTQYF.

This chain links TRBV14 with TRBJ2-4; 7 nucleotides align to TRBD2. The J call could be wrong; TRBJ2-5 is a better fit for the DNA end. Germline-derived CDR1 and CDR2 are SGHDN and FVKESK. This CDR3 contains 15 residues. CDR3 amino acids: CASSQWEGISETQYF. The CDR3 nucleotides read TGTGCCAGCAGCCAATGGGAGGGGATCAGCGAGACCCAGTACTTC.

The table lists this clonotype with a few counts. The rearrangement joins TRBV29-1 to TRBJ1-4; no clear D. Trimming removed 1 base at V and 7 bases at J, with 4 bases between. The CDR3 has 11 residues. Germline V CDR1 and CDR2: SQVTM, ANQGSEA. CDR3 nucleotides: TGCAGCGTTGAAGGTTCTGAAAAACTGTTTTTT. The encoded protein is CSVEGSEKLFF.

In its sample, this clonotype was seen many times. This chain uses TRBV28 with TRBJ2-1; D gene uncertain. Trimming removed 6 bases from V and 5 bases from J, with 17 bases in between. Germline V lookup: CDR1 MDHEN, CDR2 SYDVKM. The CDR3 is 15 amino acids. The CDR3 DNA follows: TGTGCCAGCAGGACGGAAGCTCGTAGAAACAATGAGCAGTTCTTC. This codes for CASRTEARRNNEQFF.

This clonotype was picked up many times. The chain links TRBV6-5 to TRBJ2-3; a weak D match, TRBD2 (6 bases). V shed 7 bases and J shed 0 bases, with 11 bases lying between them. The CDR3 extends over 14 amino acids. Germline CDR1 and CDR2: MNHEY and SVGAGI. Here the CDR3 DNA reads TGTGCCAGCAATGCGGGATTAAGCACAGATACGCAGTATTTT. Translation gives CASNAGLSTDTQYF.

The rearrangement uses TRBV12-3 or TRBV12-4 and TRBJ2-3; 10 bases fit TRBD2. The CDR3 loop spans 19 amino acids. Losses at the gene ends were 11 bases for V and 0 bases for J; bases not matched to a gene: 20. The CDR3 DNA reads as TGTGCCGGCCGACAGAGGACTAGCGGTTGGGGGGTGAGCACAGATACGCAGTATTTT. This encodes CAGRQRTSGWGVSTDTQYF.

This clonotype was detected only a few times. V gene TRBV2 combines with J gene TRBJ2-1; 9 bases are a match to TRBD2. Germline-derived CDR1 and CDR2 are SNHLY and FYNNEI. CDR3 length equals 17 residues. Unmatched junction bases numbered 9, after V lost 2 bases and J lost 4 bases. CDR3 in amino acids: CASSEMVLAGNYNEQFF. In DNA form, the CDR3 reads TGTGCCAGCAGTGAAATGGTGCTAGCGGGAAATTACAATGAGCAGTTCTTC. Using reference TRBV2 and TRBJ2-1 for the parts outside the CDR3, the full variable domain is EPEVTQTPSHQVTQMGQEVILRCVPISNHLYFYWYRQILGQKVEFLVSFYNNEISEKSEIFDDQFSVERPDGSNFTLKIRSTKLEDSAMYFCASSEMVLAGNYNEQFFGPGTRLTVL.

The chain recombines TRBV7-3 with TRBJ2-2, with TRBD1 matching over 10 bases. This CDR3 region has 17 residues. With 1 base clipped from V and 4 bases from J, the junction kept 6 bases outside the gene matches. Per germline, CDR1 SGHTA and CDR2 FQGTGA. CDR3 residues: CASSLRQGAGCTGELFF. The CDR3 region has the DNA TGTGCCAGCAGCTTAAGACAGGGGGCTGGTTGCACCGGGGAGCTGTTTTTT.

This chain joins TRBV20-1 and TRBJ2-7, with D maybe TRBD2 (5 bases). Trimming removed 5 bases at V and 2 bases at J, with 19 bases between. CDR1 and CDR2 from the germline V gene are DFQATT and SNEGSKA (reference sequence). This CDR3 has 15 residues. The CDR3 protein is CSAYGLISGTYEQYF. CDR3 coding DNA: TGCAGTGCTTATGGACTCATCTCCGGGACCTACGAGCAGTACTTC.

This clonotype was found a few times. This sequence joins TRBV2 and TRBJ2-4, with 12 positions matching TRBD2. TRBJ2-7 matches the DNA end more closely, so the J call is doubtful. The CDR3 is made up of 15 amino acids. CDR1 and CDR2 (germline): SNHLY, FYNNEI. This CDR3 reads CASRARLAGVYEQYF. The CDR3 DNA follows: TGTGCCAGCAGAGCTAGACTAGCGGGGGTTTACGAGCAGTACTTC.

This clonotype was counted ten times or more. This chain connects TRBV28 to TRBJ2-7; 10 bases are a match to TRBD1. The germline CDR1 and CDR2 sequences are MDHEN and SYDVKM. With V trimmed by 10 bases and J by 6 bases, 6 bases remained unmatched. CDR3 size: 12 residues. The CDR3 region is CATRTGGGEQYF. CDR3 sequence (DNA): TGTGCCACCAGGACAGGGGGAGGCGAGCAGTACTTC.

Of note for this clonotype: Being one base from a much bigger clone, this may be a read error. The V and J genes are TRBV29-1 and TRBJ2-1; 9 bases agree with TRBD1. This CDR3 contains 17 residues. J lost 13 bases, V lost 8 bases, and 27 bases had no gene match. Germline CDR1 and CDR2: SQVTM and ANQGSEA. The CDR3 DNA is TGCAGCATCTCCAAACTACAGGGGGCGGCGGTCCAAGAGACCCAGTTCTTC. It codes for CSISKLQGAAVQETQFF.

This clonotype came up many times. Here the CDR3 DNA reads TGTGCCAGCAGCTTATTAAGAGGGAGCCAAGAGACCCAGTACTTC. Encoded protein: CASSLLRGSQETQYF. The chain is built from TRBV7-6 and TRBJ2-5; a weak D match, TRBD2 (5 bases). The germline V and J ends were trimmed by 2 bases and 1 base, with 11 bases remaining between them. CDR3 length: 15 residues. The germline CDR1 and CDR2 sequences are SGHVS and FNYEAQ.

CDR3 nucleotides: TGCAGCGCGAGCCTGGGGACAGGAGGTGAAAAACTGTTTTTT. It codes for CSASLGTGGEKLFF. The rearrangement joins TRBV29-1 to TRBJ1-4; 8 bases agree with TRBD1. The V segment lost 7 bases and the J segment 7 bases; nucleotides outside the gene matches: 11. This CDR3 spans 14 amino acids. In germline, CDR1 is SQVTM, CDR2 ANQGSEA.

Here the CDR3 DNA reads TGCAGTGCTTTTCGCGGACTTCGCAATGAGCAGTTCTTC. Protein product: CSAFRGLRNEQFF. V usage is TRBV20-1 and J usage is TRBJ2-1; a weak D match, TRBD2 (5 bases). V lost 5 bases and J 6 bases, leaving 14 bases between the germline ends. The CDR3 extends over 13 amino acids. Germline V CDR1 and CDR2: DFQATT, SNEGSKA (reference sequence).

The table lists this clonotype with a few counts. J is TRBJ2-3 and V is TRBV2, with 12 nucleotides matching TRBD2. The length of the CDR3 is 16 residues. CDR1 SNHLY and CDR2 FYNNEI come from the germline V gene. The trim removed 6 bases at V and 2 bases at J, leaving 6 bases unmatched. CDR3 nucleotide sequence: TGTGCCAGCAGACTTACTAGCGGGGGGTTCACAGATACGCAGTATTTT. This gives the protein CASRLTSGGFTDTQYF.

The rearrangement links TRBV5-1 to TRBJ2-3, with 11 bases identical to TRBD2. Germline V gene lookup returns CDR1 SGHRS and CDR2 YFSETQ. With V trimmed by 0 bases and J by 0 bases, 6 bases remained unmatched. This CDR3 has 18 residues. CDR3: CASSLDSLAGASTDTQYF. For the CDR3, the DNA is TGCGCCAGCAGCTTGGACTCACTAGCGGGGGCTAGCACAGATACGCAGTATTTT.

Only a few counts were recorded for this clonotype. V gene TRBV3-1 combines with J gene TRBJ1-5, with TRBD1 identical over 7 bases. J gave up 10 bases and V 3 bases, and 9 bases lay outside the gene matches. The CDR3 is made up of 14 amino acids. Germline V gene sequence: CDR1 LGHDT, CDR2 YNNKEL (reference sequence). This CDR3 is CASSQGGQWGPQHF. Here the CDR3 DNA reads TGTGCCAGCAGCCAGGGGGGACAGTGGGGACCCCAGCATTTT.

A word on this clonotype: One junction end disagrees with the germline gene, perhaps due to a read error. J is TRBJ2-7 and V is TRBV12-3 or TRBV12-4, with 7 nucleotides matching TRBD1. The CDR3 length is 15 residues. The CDR3 sequence: CAGSTPTGQSYEQYF. The CDR3 DNA reads as TGTGCCGGCAGTACTCCAACGGGACAGAGCTACGAGCAGTACTTC.

This clonotype appeared a few times. The rearrangement joins TRBV27 to TRBJ2-3; D gene ambiguous. Per germline, CDR1 MNHEY and CDR2 SMNVEV (reference sequence). There are 15 residues in the CDR3. Trimming shortened V by 5 bases and J by 2 bases, and 14 bases separated the two germline ends. The CDR3: CASSRSWDLTDTQYF. CDR3 sequence (DNA): TGTGCCAGCAGTAGATCGTGGGATCTCACAGATACGCAGTATTTT.

This clonotype was counted at least ten times. The chain has TRBV4-1 and TRBJ1-2; possibly TRBD1 for D (5 bases). Germline values: CDR1 MGHRA, CDR2 YSYEKL. Trimming removed 2 bases from V and 0 bases from J, with 13 bases in between. This CDR3 spans 16 amino acids. In DNA form, the CDR3 reads TGCGCCAGCAGCCAAACTCAGAGACAGTCTAACTATGGCTACACCTTC. Encoded protein: CASSQTQRQSNYGYTF.

This chain joins TRBV6-6 and TRBJ2-7, with D possibly TRBD2 on 5 matching bases. Trimming left V 0 bases short and J 7 bases short, with 22 bases between. CDR1 is MNHNY and CDR2 is SVGAGI in the germline V gene (reference sequence). The CDR3 loop spans 17 amino acids. Here the CDR3 DNA reads TGTGCCAGCAGTTACTCGATCGGGGAGAGCTCCTACAATGAGCAGTACTTC. Its protein is CASSYSIGESSYNEQYF.

This clonotype was recorded many times. The rearrangement links TRBV6-5 to TRBJ2-1, with D possibly TRBD2 on 6 matching bases. With 6 bases removed from V and 10 bases from J, the gap between germline ends came to 16 bases. Germline values: CDR1 MNHEY, CDR2 SVGAGI. CDR3 size: 13 residues. CDR3 sequence (DNA): TGTGCCAGCAGGGGGACTCACTGGCAAGAGCAGTTCTTC. Its translation is CASRGTHWQEQFF.

With regard to this clonotype: One junction end disagrees with the germline gene, perhaps due to a read error. The chain combines TRBV4-1 with TRBJ1-2; TRBD1 might be the D (6 bases). This CDR3 contains 16 residues. CDR1 is MGHRA and CDR2 is YSYEKL in the germline V gene. The CDR3, as DNA: TGCGCCAGCAGCCGATCAACAGGGTCCCCCTCCTATGGCCACACCTTC. Its protein is CASSRSTGSPSYGHTF.